These T cell receptor beta chains were read from a single sample in a study of OX40 agonist ivuxolimab in advanced cancers. Clones were read by immunoSEQ multiplex PCR, and TCRdb kept only the in-frame ones, dropping some. The repertoire has some 60,000 clones, roughly nine tenths of them found once; the top ten carry 16%. Here the sequenced sample was CD4+ or CD8+ T cells sorted from blood, taken in a trial of the OX40 agonist ivuxolimab. These receptor sequences come from an adult with an advanced solid tumor such as melanoma, head and neck, liver or kidney cancer. Both conserved end residues are part of each CDR3. The order of the fields is clone size, J gene, V gene, D gene, CDR3 protein, CDR3 DNA. The D gene is left open where the match is weak. Only some rows state a clone size, as once, few, many or a class for expanded clones.

few TRBJ1-1 TRBV5-1 - CASSLGGGNTEAFF TGCGCCAGCAGCTTGGGTGGAGGGAACACTGAAGCTTTCTTT
- TRBJ1-2 TRBV6-5 TRBD1 CASSAWTGSVGYTF TGTGCCAGCAGCGCCTGGACAGGTTCGGTTGGCTACACCTTC
- TRBJ2-3 TRBV29-1 TRBD2 CSVGRSSGQSGTQYF TGCAGCGTCGGGAGGTCTAGCGGACAATCGGGTACGCAGTATTTT
- TRBJ2-7 TRBV15 - CATARDSSYEQYF TGTGCCACCGCGCGGGACTCGTCCTACGAGCAGTACTTC
- TRBJ2-6 TRBV4-2 TRBD1 CASSQRQGALGANVLTF TGTGCCAGCAGCCAACGACAGGGGGCGCTTGGGGCCAACGTCCTGACTTTC
once TRBJ1-1 TRBV18 TRBD1 CASSPKGTGGVLVTEAFF TGTGCCAGCTCACCAAAGGGGACAGGGGGCGTATTAGTTACTGAAGCTTTCTTT
- TRBJ1-1 TRBV19 TRBD1 CASSRGRAFF TGTGCCAGTAGCAGGGGGCGAGCTTTCTTT
- TRBJ2-3 TRBV10-3 - CATRGSDTQYF TGTGCCACCCGGGGGTCAGATACGCAGTATTTT
- TRBJ2-7 TRBV6-6 - CASSPTLSYEQYF TGTGCCAGCAGCCCCACGCTCTCCTACGAGCAGTACTTC
- TRBJ2-5 TRBV4-1 - CASSQDGTGLETQYF TGCGCCAGCAGCCAAGATGGGACGGGGCTAGAGACCCAGTACTTC
- TRBJ2-3 TRBV5-1 - CASSFLADTQYF TGCGCCAGCAGTTTCTTAGCAGATACGCAGTATTTT
- TRBJ1-1 TRBV6-5 - CASSYSQLGDTEAFF TGTGCCAGCAGTTACAGTCAGCTTGGAGACACTGAAGCTTTCTTT
- TRBJ2-1 TRBV6-4 TRBD2 CASSDGLAEPNEQFF TGTGCCAGCAGTGACGGACTAGCGGAACCCAATGAGCAGTTCTTC
- TRBJ1-5 TRBV5-1 - CASSLAFGKPQHF TGCGCCAGCAGCTTGGCCTTTGGAAAGCCCCAGCATTTT
- TRBJ2-3 TRBV9 - CASSVDPGSGTDTQYF TGTGCCAGCAGCGTAGACCCCGGGAGCGGCACAGATACGCAGTATTTT
- TRBJ1-3 TRBV18 - CASSPLGTTGNTIYF TGTGCCAGCTCACCCCTCGGGACTACTGGAAACACCATATATTTT
- TRBJ2-3 TRBV6-4 TRBD2 CASSPLAGVGDTQYF TGTGCCAGCAGTCCACTAGCGGGAGTGGGAGATACGCAGTATTTT
- TRBJ2-3 TRBV7-9 - CASSHPPDTQYF TGTGCCAGCAGCCACCCCCCAGATACGCAGTATTTT
- TRBJ1-1 TRBV5-4 - CASSLVPGVDTEAFF TGTGCCAGCAGCTTGGTTCCAGGTGTGGACACTGAAGCTTTCTTT
- TRBJ1-6 TRBV7-9 - CASSLGNSPLHF TGTGCCAGCAGCTTGGGTAATTCACCCCTCCACTTT
- TRBJ2-3 TRBV14 TRBD1 CASSRGWTGNVKRTDTQYF TGTGCCAGCAGCCGAGGGTGGACAGGGAACGTGAAACGCACAGATACGCAGTATTTT
- TRBJ2-7 TRBV19 - CASSSTRGIYEQYF TGTGCCAGTAGTAGCACCAGGGGAATTTACGAGCAGTACTTC
- TRBJ2-7 TRBV16 TRBD1 CASSQSRTGGHEQYF TGTGCCAGCAGCCAATCAAGGACAGGGGGCCACGAGCAGTACTTC